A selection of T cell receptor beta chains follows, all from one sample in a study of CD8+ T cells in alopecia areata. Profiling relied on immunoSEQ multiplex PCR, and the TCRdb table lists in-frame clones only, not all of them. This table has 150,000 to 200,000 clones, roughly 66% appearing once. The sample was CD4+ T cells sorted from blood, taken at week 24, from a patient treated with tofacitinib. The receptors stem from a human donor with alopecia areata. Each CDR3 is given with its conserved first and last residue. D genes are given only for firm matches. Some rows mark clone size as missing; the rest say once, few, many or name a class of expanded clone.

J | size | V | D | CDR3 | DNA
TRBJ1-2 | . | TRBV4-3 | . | CASRRGAGTSEDYGYTF | TGCGCCAGCAGAAGGGGGGCAGGCACAAGCGAAGACTATGGCTACACCTTC
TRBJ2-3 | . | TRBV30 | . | CASREAATDTQYF | TGTGCTTCAAGGGAAGCGGCCACAGATACGCAGTATTTT
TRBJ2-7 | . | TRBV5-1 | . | CASSLDAGLLTGEQYF | TGCGCCAGCAGCTTGGACGCAGGGCTATTAACGGGGGAGCAGTACTTC
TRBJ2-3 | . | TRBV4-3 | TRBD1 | CASSQSGTGGTDTQYF | TGCGCCAGCAGCCAAAGCGGGACAGGGGGAACAGATACGCAGTATTTT
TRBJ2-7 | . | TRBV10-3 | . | CATSNDRPSNVQYF | TGTGCCACCTCGAACGACAGGCCGTCTAATGTGCAGTACTTC
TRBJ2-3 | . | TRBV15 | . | CATSRGDSTDTQYF | TGTGCCACCAGCAGGGGGGACTCCACAGATACGCAGTATTTT
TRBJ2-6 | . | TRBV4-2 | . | CASSQDPGANVLTF | TGTGCCAGCAGCCAAGACCCTGGGGCCAACGTCCTGACTTTC
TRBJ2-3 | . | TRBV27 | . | CASSFYGNTDTQYF | TGTGCCAGCAGTTTCTATGGGAACACAGATACGCAGTATTTT
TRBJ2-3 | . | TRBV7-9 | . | CASSLREITDTQYF | TGTGCCAGCAGCTTACGAGAGATCACAGATACGCAGTATTTT
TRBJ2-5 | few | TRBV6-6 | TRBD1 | CASRPGQAWGTQYF | TGTGCCAGCAGACCCGGACAGGCCTGGGGGACCCAGTACTTC
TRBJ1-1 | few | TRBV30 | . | CAWCGGNTEAFF | TGTGCCTGGTGTGGGGGGAACACTGAAGCTTTCTTT
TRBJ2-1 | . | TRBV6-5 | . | CASSYSTHGGQFF | TGTGCCAGCAGTTACTCGACCCACGGCGGGCAGTTCTTC
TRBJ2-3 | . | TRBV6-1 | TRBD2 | CASSAKTSGGTDTQYF | TGTGCCAGCAGTGCGAAGACTAGCGGGGGCACAGATACGCAGTATTTT
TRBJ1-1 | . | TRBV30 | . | CAWSVGADPYLNTEAFF | TGTGCCTGGAGTGTGGGCGCGGACCCATACCTGAACACTGAAGCTTTCTTT
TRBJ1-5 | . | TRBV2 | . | CASSEAGGFHQPQHF | TGTGCCAGCAGTGAAGCAGGGGGGTTTCATCAGCCCCAGCATTTT
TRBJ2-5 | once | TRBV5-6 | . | CASSFVTGQETQYF | TGTGCCAGCAGCTTTGTAACAGGACAAGAGACCCAGTACTTC
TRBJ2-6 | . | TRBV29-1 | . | CSVVSGANVLTF | TGCAGCGTTGTCTCTGGGGCCAACGTCCTGACTTTC
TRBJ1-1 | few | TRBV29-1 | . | CSGHEGVVNTEAFF | TGCAGCGGACACGAGGGGGTGGTGAACACTGAAGCTTTCTTT
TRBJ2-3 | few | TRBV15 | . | CATSRVQGPQYF | TGTGCCACCAGCAGAGTACAGGGTCCGCAGTATTTT
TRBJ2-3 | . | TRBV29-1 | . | CSAGPSTDTQYF | TGCAGCGCCGGTCCTAGCACAGATACGCAGTATTTT
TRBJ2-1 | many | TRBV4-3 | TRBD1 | CASSQTTGRQFF | TGCGCCAGCAGCCAAACGACAGGGAGGCAGTTCTTC
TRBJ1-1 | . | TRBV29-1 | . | CSVGKGGSRTEAFF | TGCAGCGTTGGGAAAGGGGGGTCGAGAACTGAAGCTTTCTTT
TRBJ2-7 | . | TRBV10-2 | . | CASSEVGQSYEQYF | TGCGCCAGCAGTGAGGTAGGACAATCCTACGAGCAGTACTTC
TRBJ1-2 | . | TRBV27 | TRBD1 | CASSLSAGTGLGYGYTF | TGTGCCAGCAGCTTGAGCGCCGGGACAGGGCTTGGCTATGGCTACACCTTC
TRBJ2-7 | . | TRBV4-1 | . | CASSQLGTVDYEQYF | TGCGCCAGCAGCCAATTGGGGACGGTGGACTACGAGCAGTACTTC
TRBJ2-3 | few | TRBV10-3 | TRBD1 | CAIMAGQGRDTQYF | TGTGCCATCATGGCGGGACAGGGGAGAGATACGCAGTATTTT
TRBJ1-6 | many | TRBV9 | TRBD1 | CASSVGGQGYSPLHF | TGTGCCAGCAGCGTAGGCGGACAGGGGTATTCACCCCTCCACTTT
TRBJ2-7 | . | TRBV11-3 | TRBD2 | CASAAGGFSYEQYF | TGTGCCAGCGCGGCGGGGGGATTCTCCTACGAGCAGTACTTC
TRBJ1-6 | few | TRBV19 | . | CASSILGTNSPLHF | TGTGCCAGTAGTATCCTGGGGACCAATTCACCCCTCCACTTT
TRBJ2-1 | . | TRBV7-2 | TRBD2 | CASSLGPSGGAYEQFF | TGTGCCAGCAGCTTAGGACCTAGCGGGGGGGCCTATGAGCAGTTCTTC
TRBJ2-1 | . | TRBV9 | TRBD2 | CASSANPGTIDNEQFF | TGTGCCAGCAGCGCGAACCCCGGGACTATAGACAATGAGCAGTTCTTC
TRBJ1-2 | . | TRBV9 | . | CASSVGGGPINYGYTF | TGTGCCAGCAGCGTAGGTGGGGGACCGATTAACTATGGCTACACCTTC
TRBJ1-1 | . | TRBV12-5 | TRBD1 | CASGIRQGGTEAFF | TGTGCTAGTGGTATACGACAGGGGGGCACTGAAGCTTTCTTT
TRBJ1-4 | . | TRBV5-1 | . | CASSFRGSDEKLFF | TGCGCCAGCAGCTTCAGGGGTTCAGATGAAAAACTGTTTTTT
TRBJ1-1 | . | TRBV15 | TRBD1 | CATSRIGGTGGTEAFF | TGTGCCACCAGCCGAATCGGAGGGACAGGGGGCACTGAAGCTTTCTTT
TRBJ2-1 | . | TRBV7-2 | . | CASRGPSGYNEQFF | TGTGCCAGCAGGGGACCTTCCGGGTACAATGAGCAGTTCTTC
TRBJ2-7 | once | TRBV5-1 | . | CASSPMDWSSYEQYF | TGCGCCAGCAGCCCCATGGACTGGAGCTCCTACGAGCAGTACTTC
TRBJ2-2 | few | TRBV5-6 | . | CASSAGGTGELFF | TGTGCCAGCAGCGCCGGTGGGACCGGGGAGCTGTTTTTT
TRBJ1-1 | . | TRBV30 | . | CAWIIGGKAFF | TGTGCCTGGATAATCGGGGGGAAAGCTTTCTTT
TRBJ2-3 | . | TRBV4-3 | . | CASSPRTLTDTQYF | TGCGCCAGCAGCCCCCGAACCCTCACAGATACGCAGTATTTT
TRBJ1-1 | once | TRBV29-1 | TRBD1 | CSVQDRWNTEAFF | TGCAGCGTTCAGGACAGGTGGAACACTGAAGCTTTCTTT
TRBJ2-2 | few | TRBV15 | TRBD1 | CATSGLGGWTTSGELFF | TGTGCCACCAGCGGATTAGGGGGCTGGACCACATCCGGGGAGCTGTTTTTT
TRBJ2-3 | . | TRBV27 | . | CASSSRVNTQYF | TGTGCCAGCAGTTCGAGGGTCAATACGCAGTATTTT
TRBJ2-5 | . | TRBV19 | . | CASKVDLNQETQYF | TGTGCCAGTAAGGTCGACCTTAACCAAGAGACCCAGTACTTC
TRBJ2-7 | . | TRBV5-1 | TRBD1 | CASSPGQIGEQYF | TGCGCCAGCAGCCCGGGACAGATAGGCGAGCAGTACTTC
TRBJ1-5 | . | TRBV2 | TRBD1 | CASSVNRGRKGNQPQHF | TGTGCCAGCAGTGTAAACAGGGGGCGCAAGGGCAATCAGCCCCAGCATTTT
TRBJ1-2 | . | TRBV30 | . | CAWSVLGQGDYGYTF | TGTGCCTGGAGTGTACTCGGGCAGGGAGACTATGGCTACACCTTC
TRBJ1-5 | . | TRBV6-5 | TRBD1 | CASRGTGKESPQHF | TGTGCCAGCAGAGGGACAGGGAAGGAATCGCCCCAGCATTTT
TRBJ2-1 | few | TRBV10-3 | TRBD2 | CAISELAGYNEQFF | TGTGCCATCAGTGAACTAGCGGGGTACAATGAGCAGTTCTTC
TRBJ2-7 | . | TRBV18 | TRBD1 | CASSPTGGKYEQYF | TGTGCCAGCTCACCAACAGGGGGCAAATACGAGCAGTACTTC